This T cell receptor (beta chain) was captured in a study of OX40 agonist ivuxolimab in advanced cancers. Across the whole study: Every patient in dose escalation had hepatocellular carcinoma, melanoma, renal cell or head and neck cancer. Participants averaged approximately 60 years of age (range roughly 23 to 90) and were 75% to 90% male.

Study-wide results and limits: The mean number of expanded clones was higher in CD8+ T cells than in CD4+.

Assay: immunoSEQ multiplex PCR; the TCRdb copy retains only in-frame clones and omits some. Among approximately 80,000 clones, 85% to 90% were seen once, and the ten largest hold around 0.19%. V shed 7 bases, J shed 7 bases, and the junction held 6 bases outside the gene matches. Germline CDR1 and CDR2: SNHLY and FYNNEI. CDR3 length: 13 amino acids. To note about this clone: What it recognizes is unknown.

The material was CD4+ or CD8+ T cells sorted from blood, obtained in a trial of the OX40 agonist ivuxolimab. The chain recombines TRBV2 with TRBJ2-1; TRBD1 agrees at 8 bases. This TCR was sampled from an adult with an advanced solid tumor such as melanoma, head and neck, liver or kidney cancer. CDR3 in amino acids: CASNQGARNEQFF. CDR3 sequence (DNA): TGTGCCAGCAATCAGGGGGCGCGGAATGAGCAGTTCTTC.